This T cell receptor beta chain is drawn from a study of CD8+ T cells in alopecia areata. Overall study context: In an open-label trial, patients got 5 to 10 mg tofacitinib twice daily.

Details on this clone: No antigen is known for it.

Findings and limits, study-wide: Many expanded lesional clones stayed in scalp and blood while on tofacitinib.

Treatment given: oral pan-JAK inhibitor, 5-10 mg twice daily. Peripheral blood, together with lesional scalp punch biopsies, was collected from alopecia areata patients. The CDR3 contains 15 residues. V lost 3 bases to trimming and J lost 0 bases; unmatched junction nucleotides: 4. Germline V gene data show CDR1 as LNHDA and CDR2 as SQIVND (reference sequence). Sequencing templates came from extracted RNA that was reverse transcribed into cDNA. This table comes from immunoSEQ multiplex PCR, and its TCRdb copy is limited to in-frame clones, with some not included. This sample has 95,000 to 100,000 clones, with just under 60% found just once.

The chain is built from TRBV19 and TRBJ2-5, with 7 bases that match TRBD2. This TCR derives from a human donor with alopecia areata. The input for sequencing was CD8+ T cells sorted from blood, taken at approximately week 56, from a patient treated with tofacitinib. CDR3 loop: CASSMVGRDQETQYF. CDR3 bases: TGTGCCAGTAGTATGGTAGGGAGGGACCAAGAGACCCAGTACTTC.